A single sample gave rise to the 28 T cell receptor beta chains below, sequenced in a study of T cell responses to AZD1222 COVID-19 vaccine. Generated by immunoSEQ multiplex PCR, the TCRdb table keeps only in-frame clones and is missing some. The sample lists approximately 200,000 clones; approximately 94% were seen once. The sequenced sample was peripheral blood, obtained 28 days after the second AZD1222 dose. The receptor set was obtained from an adult who received the AZD1222 COVID-19 vaccine.

This rearrangement joins TRBV7-9 to TRBJ2-3; D not certain. Germline assignment: CDR1 SEHNR and CDR2 FQNEAQ (reference sequence). The ends were cut back, 5 bases at V and 0 bases at J, with 15 bases in the middle. This CDR3 is 16 amino acids long. This chain's CDR3 is CASSPTVSSSTDTQYF. CDR3 DNA sequence: TGTGCCAGCAGCCCTACCGTCAGCTCTAGCACAGATACGCAGTATTTT.

J is TRBJ2-7 and V is TRBV5-6, with TRBD1 identical over 7 bases. The CDR3 is made up of 14 amino acids. The germline V gene has CDR1 SGHDT and CDR2 YYEEEE. The trim removed 2 bases at V and 4 bases at J, leaving 6 bases unmatched. The CDR3 sequence: CASSLRGQRYEQYF. The CDR3 DNA sequence: TGTGCCAGCAGCTTAAGGGGACAGAGGTACGAGCAGTACTTC. The complete variable domain, with remaining parts taken from reference TRBV5-6 and TRBJ2-7, reads DAGVTQSPTHLIKTRGQQVTLRCSPKSGHDTVSWYQQALGQGPQFIFQYYEEEERQRGNFPDRFSGHQFPNYSSELNVNALLLGDSALYLCASSLRGQRYEQYFGPGTRLTVT.

This chain connects TRBV5-5 to TRBJ1-4; possible D gene TRBD1, 6 bases. The CDR3 loop spans 15 amino acids. V was clipped by 4 bases and J by 7 bases, with 17 bases between them. The germline CDR1 and CDR2 sequences are SGHKS and YYEKEE (reference sequence). CDR3 nucleotides: TGTGCCAGCAGCGCTTCGCAGGGGCCTCTTGAAAAACTGTTTTTT. The encoded protein is CASSASQGPLEKLFF.

The chain couples TRBV7-2 to TRBJ1-3; D is uncertain. The V gene's germline CDR1 is SGHTA and CDR2 FQGNSA. This CDR3 spans 12 amino acids. Trimming shortened V by 2 bases and J by 4 bases, and 3 bases separated the two germline ends. The CDR3 sequence is CASSLPGNTIYF. The CDR3 region has the DNA TGTGCCAGCAGCTTACCCGGAAACACCATATATTTT.

V and J are TRBV18 and TRBJ2-7; D not certain. This CDR3 has 14 residues. V shed 2 bases and J shed 1 base, with 9 bases lying between them. Germline lookup yields CDR1 KGHSH and CDR2 LQKENI. The CDR3 DNA reads TGTGCCAGCTCACCATTATTTCAGTCCTACGAGCAGTACTTC. Protein sequence: CASSPLFQSYEQYF.

With respect to this clone: A read error may produce the germline difference seen at one junction end. J is TRBJ2-3 and V is TRBV19; a weak D match, TRBD2 (6 bases). Germline V gives CDR1 LNHDA, CDR2 SQIVND (reference sequence). CDR3 length equals 12 residues. Here the CDR3 reads CASRIGEATQYF. The CDR3 bases are TGTGCCAGTAGAATAGGGGAGGCTACGCAGTATTTT.

The chain recombines TRBV11-2 with TRBJ2-1; possibly TRBD1 or TRBD2 for D (5 bases each). Trimming shortened V by 1 base and J by 10 bases, and 14 bases separated the two germline ends. Germline V CDR1 and CDR2: SGHAT, FQNNGV. CDR3 length equals 14 residues. The CDR3 DNA is TGTGCCAGCAGCTTAGGGGGGTTAAGAAAAGAGCAGTTCTTC. This sequence encodes CASSLGGLRKEQFF. The entire variable domain, with the rest obtained from reference TRBV11-2 and TRBJ2-1, is as follows: EAGVAQSPRYKIIEKRQSVAFWCNPISGHATLYWYQQILGQGPKLLIQFQNNGVVDDSQLPKDRFSAERLKGVDSTLKIQPAKLEDSAVYLCASSLGGLRKEQFFGPGTRLTVL.

The chain recombines TRBV6-5 with TRBJ1-2; D gene unclear. From germline, CDR1 is MNHEY and CDR2 SVGAGI. V was trimmed by 6 bases and J by 0 bases, leaving 11 bases between them. The CDR3 runs 14 residues. The CDR3 DNA follows: TGTGCCAGCAGCCGTGACGGGGCTAACTATGGCTACACCTTC. Protein sequence: CASSRDGANYGYTF.

This chain links TRBV21-1 with TRBJ2-3; no DNA check was done on the table's D call, TRBD2. TRBV21-1 is a listed pseudogene. The CDR3 is made up of 17 amino acids. As DNA, the CDR3 is TGTGCCAGCAGCAAAATATCGGCTAGCGGGGGCTGGGATACGCAGTATTTT. The encoded protein is CASSKISASGGWDTQYF.

The chain is built from TRBV12-5 and TRBJ2-4; perhaps TRBD1 as D (6 bases). This CDR3 has 14 residues. Germline values: CDR1 LGHNT, CDR2 FRNRAP. V lost 6 bases and J 6 bases, leaving 15 bases between the germline ends. The CDR3 region has the DNA TGTGCTAGTGGCCCAGGACAGCAGATAAACATTCAGTACTTC. This sequence encodes CASGPGQQINIQYF.

This clone was counted only a few times. The chain is built from TRBV29-1 and TRBJ1-5; 7 nucleotides line up with TRBD1. Germline loops: CDR1 SQVTM, CDR2 ANQGSEA. CDR3 size: 13 residues. V lost 4 bases to trimming and J lost 6 bases; unmatched junction nucleotides: 6. This CDR3 is CSVGGQESQPQHF. As DNA, the CDR3 is TGCAGCGTTGGTGGACAGGAAAGTCAGCCCCAGCATTTT.

The chain uses TRBV12-5 and TRBJ2-2, with TRBD1 matching over 7 bases. Per the germline V gene, CDR1 is LGHNT and CDR2 is FRNRAP. After removal of 0 bases from V and 0 bases from J, the junction contained 4 bases not matched to a gene. The CDR3 has 17 amino acids. The CDR3 DNA reads TGTGCTAGTGGTTTGGTTGCCGGGACAGCGAACACCGGGGAGCTGTTTTTT. It codes for CASGLVAGTANTGELFF. Drawing the rest from reference TRBV12-5 and TRBJ2-2, the complete variable domain is DARVTQTPRHKVTEMGQEVTMRCQPILGHNTVFWYRQTMMQGLELLAYFRNRAPLDDSGMPKDRFSAEMPDATLATLKIQPSEPRDSAVYFCASGLVAGTANTGELFFGEGSRLTVL.

The chain couples TRBV6-5 to TRBJ1-3; D remains ambiguous. CDR1 is MNHEY, CDR2 SVGAGI, per germline. The CDR3 sequence is 15 residues long. V dropped 5 bases and J dropped 2 bases, with 13 bases sitting between them. The CDR3 sequence is CASSTRLRPGNTIYF. CDR3 bases: TGTGCCAGCAGTACCCGACTCCGTCCTGGAAACACCATATATTTT.

The J gene is TRBJ1-1, the V gene TRBV6-5; 7 nucleotides line up with TRBD1. CDR3 size: 12 residues. J lost 4 bases, V lost 8 bases, and 4 bases had no gene match. Germline V gene sequence: CDR1 MNHEY, CDR2 SVGAGI. The CDR3 spells CASEPGGTEAFF. The DNA for the CDR3 is TGTGCCAGCGAGCCAGGGGGCACTGAAGCTTTCTTT.

DNA for the CDR3: TGCGCCAGCAGCCAAGAAGGGACAGGGAGCACTGAAGCTTTCTTT. Amino acid sequence: CASSQEGTGSTEAFF. The V and J genes are TRBV4-3 and TRBJ1-1; 9 nucleotides agree with TRBD1. Per germline, CDR1 LGHNA and CDR2 YSLEER. The V gene end was trimmed by 0 bases and the J gene end by 4 bases; junction bases not matched to a gene: 3. CDR3 size: 15 residues.

The rearrangement links TRBV14 to TRBJ2-2; D gene ambiguous. The CDR3 is 13 residues long. Trimming took off 1 base at V and 5 bases at J, with 5 bases between the two ends. Germline lookup yields CDR1 SGHDN and CDR2 FVKESK. CDR3 region: CASSQVTTGELFF. DNA for the CDR3: TGTGCCAGCAGCCAAGTTACAACCGGGGAGCTGTTTTTT.

In its sample, this clone was seen a few times. The chain joins TRBV5-4 to TRBJ2-5; the D gene is possibly TRBD2 (5 bases). The length of the CDR3 is 16 residues. Trimming pared 0 bases from V and 2 bases from J, leaving 14 bases between. In germline, CDR1 is SGHNT, CDR2 YYREEE (reference sequence). The CDR3 DNA reads as TGTGCCAGCAGCTTGGCGGCAGCGGAAAAACAAGAGACCCAGTACTTC. Encoded protein: CASSLAAAEKQETQYF.

The chain has TRBV25-1 and TRBJ1-2; 7 bases map to TRBD1. CDR1 and CDR2 (germline): MGHDK, SYGVNS. This CDR3 has 12 amino acids. The junction had 7 bases not matched to a gene; V was cut back by 7 bases and J by 8 bases. The CDR3 reads CASKHPGGGYTF. In DNA form, the CDR3 reads TGTGCCAGCAAACACCCAGGGGGGGGCTACACCTTC.

The chain is built from TRBV14 and TRBJ2-3; TRBD2 agrees at 13 bases. The CDR3 covers 18 residues. V trimming: 0 bases; J trimming: 4 bases; junction bases outside the gene matches: 7. Germline V gene lookup returns CDR1 SGHDN and CDR2 FVKESK. The CDR3 sequence: CASSQDTSGGAWADTQYF. The CDR3 region has the DNA TGTGCCAGCAGCCAAGATACTAGCGGGGGGGCCTGGGCAGATACGCAGTATTTT.

The V call is TRBV15, the J call TRBJ2-5, with D perhaps TRBD1 (6 bases). V gave up 0 bases and J gave up 1 base, with 9 bases separating them. This CDR3 contains 15 residues. From germline, CDR1 is LNHNV and CDR2 YYDKDF (reference sequence). CDR3 coding DNA: TGTGCCACCAGCAGAGATTTGACAGGCCAAGAGACCCAGTACTTC. This translates into CATSRDLTGQETQYF.

The chain employs TRBV3-1 (or the pseudogene TRBV3-2) and TRBJ1-1, with D perhaps matching TRBD1 (5 bases). V lost 2 bases, J lost 3 bases, and 10 bases lay in between. This CDR3 region has 14 residues. Germline CDR1 LGHDT, CDR2 YNNKEL (reference sequence). CDR3 residues: CASSQPGGHTEAFF. CDR3 bases: TGTGCCAGCAGCCAACCCGGGGGTCACACTGAAGCTTTCTTT.

This chain joins TRBV9 and TRBJ1-1, with 8 bases aligning to TRBD1. Germline V gene lookup returns CDR1 SGDLS and CDR2 YYNGEE. This CDR3 has 17 amino acids. V was clipped by 0 bases and J by 0 bases; unmatched bases: 7. The CDR3 loop reads CASSVDGTGQMNTEAFF. CDR3 coding DNA: TGTGCCAGCAGCGTAGATGGGACAGGACAGATGAACACTGAAGCTTTCTTT.

V is TRBV6-4 and J is TRBJ1-3; a possible D gene is TRBD1 (5 bases). V was pared by 3 bases and J by 3 bases, with 15 bases between. The germline CDR1 and CDR2 sequences are MRHNA and SNTAGT. The CDR3 is 16 residues long. In nucleotides, the CDR3 is TGTGCCAGCAGTGAAATAAGGGGTCACTTTGGAAACACCATATATTTT. Translation: CASSEIRGHFGNTIYF.

The rearrangement uses TRBV28 and TRBJ1-6; no firm D call. The CDR3 totals 14 residues. V lost 5 bases and J 4 bases, leaving 9 bases between the germline ends. Germline CDR1 is MDHEN and CDR2 is SYDVKM. CDR3 loop: CASSPLGYNSPLHF. CDR3 sequence (DNA): TGTGCCAGCAGTCCGTTGGGATATAATTCACCCCTCCACTTT.

V usage is TRBV7-8 and J usage is TRBJ2-1; possibly TRBD2 for D (6 bases). V was clipped by 0 bases and J by 2 bases, with 8 bases between them. The CDR3 is 15 residues long. Germline V gene lookup returns CDR1 SGHVS and CDR2 FQNEAQ. The CDR3 here is CASSLAGTAYNEQFF. CDR3 in DNA: TGTGCCAGCAGCTTAGCAGGGACTGCCTACAATGAGCAGTTCTTC.

This clone occurred once. This chain joins TRBV2 and TRBJ1-5, with TRBD1 identical over 7 bases. This CDR3 contains 15 residues. Germline CDR1 reads SNHLY; CDR2 reads FYNNEI. J was trimmed by 3 bases and V by 4 bases; bases with no gene match: 6. This CDR3 is CASSVQGGVNQPQHF. The CDR3 DNA follows: TGTGCCAGCAGTGTGCAGGGGGGTGTCAATCAGCCCCAGCATTTT.

This sequence joins TRBV18 and TRBJ2-1; no clear D. V was clipped by 5 bases and J by 6 bases, with 8 bases between them. The V gene's germline CDR1 is KGHSH and CDR2 LQKENI. The CDR3 consists of 12 residues. DNA for the CDR3: TGTGCCAGCTCATACCAAGGCAATGAGCAGTTCTTC. Translation gives CASSYQGNEQFF.

This clone was counted a single time. V usage is TRBV5-1 and J usage is TRBJ2-7; 10 bases fit TRBD1. This CDR3 has 15 residues. V was pared by 0 bases and J by 5 bases, with 5 bases of the junction left unmatched. The germline V gene has CDR1 SGHRS and CDR2 YFSETQ. CDR3 DNA sequence: TGCGCCAGCAGCTTGGTTGGGACAGGGGACCACGAGCAGTACTTC. It is translated as CASSLVGTGDHEQYF.